A selection of T cell receptor beta chains follows, all from one sample in a study of spatial heterogeneity in lung cancer. TCRdb processed the 5' RACE reads anew with MiXCR; each CDR3 protein has one entry. In the table there are 82,000 or so distinct CDR3 sequences, roughly 12% of which are singletons. Sequences were derived from PBMCs, sampled at surgery. The source is a male donor with early-stage non-small cell lung cancer. The CDR3 runs from the conserved cysteine through the conserved F or W. A D gene is named only where the DNA matches it firmly. Only part of the rows carry a size: once, few, many, or a class if the clone is expanded.

size | D | J | V | CDR3 | DNA
NA | NA | TRBJ2-7 | TRBV20-1 | CSATTHTGNQAYF | TGCAGTGCTACCACCCACACAGGGAATCAGGCGTACTTC
many | NA | TRBJ1-2 | TRBV6-2/TRBV6-3 | CASSYNRVYGYTF | TGTGCCAGCAGTTACAACAGGGTGTATGGCTACACCTTC
many | NA | TRBJ1-5 | TRBV20-1 | CSVPRQSNQPQHF | TGCAGTGTCCCGAGACAAAGCAATCAGCCCCAGCATTTT
NA | TRBD2 | TRBJ2-1 | TRBV7-2 | CASSLRTSGANEQFF | TGTGCCAGCAGCTTAAGGACTAGCGGGGCCAATGAGCAGTTCTTC
NA | NA | TRBJ2-5 | TRBV3-1 | CASSRQQETQYF | TGTGCCAGCAGCCGGCAGCAAGAGACCCAGTACTTC
few | NA | TRBJ2-3 | TRBV5-1 | CASAERSTDTQYF | TGCGCCAGCGCGGAGCGGAGCACAGATACGCAGTATTTT
NA | TRBD1 | TRBJ2-7 | TRBV19 | CASSTAGTGGNYEQYF | TGTGCCAGTAGTACCGCTGGGACAGGGGGGAACTACGAGCAGTACTTC
NA | NA | TRBJ2-1 | TRBV6-2/TRBV6-3 | CASSPLTGTINYEQFF | TGTGCCAGCAGCCCCCTCACCGGGACAATTAACTATGAGCAGTTCTTC
NA | NA | TRBJ1-1 | TRBV5-8 | CASNYRARNTEAFF | TGTGCCAGCAACTACAGGGCCAGGAACACTGAAGCTTTCTTT
many | NA | TRBJ1-1 | TRBV7-3 | CASSLEGNTEAFF | TGTGCCAGCAGCTTAGAAGGGAACACTGAAGCTTTCTTT
few | NA | TRBJ1-1 | TRBV20-1 | CSAKSPNTEAFF | TGCAGTGCTAAATCGCCGAACACTGAAGCTTTCTTT
few | NA | TRBJ1-3 | TRBV5-8 | CAPIAVAGNTIYF | TGTGCCCCTATTGCCGTTGCTGGAAACACCATATATTTT
few | TRBD1 | TRBJ1-1 | TRBV19 | CASTTGVGSTEAFF | TGTGCCAGTACTACAGGGGTCGGGAGCACTGAAGCTTTCTTT
medium-sized | NA | TRBJ1-1 | TRBV11-2 | CASSPRDEAFF | TGTGCCAGCAGCCCCAGGGATGAAGCTTTCTTT
NA | TRBD1 | TRBJ2-1 | TRBV3-1 | CASSQGTVVVNEQFF | TGTGCCAGCAGCCAGGGGACAGTCGTAGTCAATGAGCAGTTCTTC
few | TRBD1 | TRBJ2-7 | TRBV30 | CACGTGGFSYEQYF | TGTGCCTGCGGGACAGGAGGTTTCTCCTACGAGCAGTACTTC
few | TRBD2 | TRBJ2-3 | TRBV10-1 | CASSEGLATDTQYF | TGCGCCAGCAGTGAGGGACTAGCCACAGATACGCAGTATTTT
NA | NA | TRBJ2-6 | TRBV3-1 | CASSQDVQGSAGANVLTF | TGTGCCAGCAGCCAAGATGTTCAGGGGAGTGCTGGGGCCAACGTCCTGACTTTC
NA | NA | TRBJ1-5 | TRBV12-3/TRBV12-4 | CASSVLQGLDQPQHF | TGTGCCAGCAGTGTCCTTCAGGGGCTCGATCAGCCCCAGCATTTT
NA | TRBD2 | TRBJ2-1 | TRBV7-8 | CASSLSGGAVNEQFF | TGTGCCAGCAGCCTTAGCGGGGGGGCCGTCAATGAGCAGTTCTTC
few | NA | TRBJ2-1 | TRBV30 | CAWSIDQYNEQFF | TGTGCCTGGAGTATAGACCAGTACAATGAGCAGTTCTTC
NA | NA | TRBJ1-2 | TRBV9 | CASSPGTKGGYTF | TGTGCCAGCAGCCCTGGGACCAAGGGAGGCTACACCTTC
few | TRBD1 | TRBJ2-7 | TRBV6-1 | CASSAGTGRREQYF | TGTGCCAGCAGTGCCGGGACAGGGAGGCGCGAGCAGTACTTC
few | NA | TRBJ1-6 | TRBV7-9 | CASSSTGRNSPLHF | TGTGCCAGCAGCTCAACAGGACGAAATTCACCCCTCCACTTT
few | NA | TRBJ2-5 | TRBV12-3/TRBV12-4 | CASRSGFQETQYF | TGTGCCAGCAGGTCGGGGTTTCAAGAGACCCAGTACTTC
NA | NA | TRBJ2-3 | TRBV19 | CASTLGGGTDTQYF | TGTGCCAGTACCCTAGGGGGGGGCACAGATACGCAGTATTTT
many | NA | TRBJ1-2 | TRBV6-1 | CASSENGENGYTF | TGTGCCAGCAGTGAAAACGGGGAAAATGGCTACACCTTC
many | NA | TRBJ2-3 | TRBV29-1 | CSVDRQEKRDTQYF | TGCAGCGTTGACAGGCAGGAAAAGAGAGATACGCAGTATTTT
NA | NA | TRBJ2-1 | TRBV5-5 | CDSSFEYNEQFF | TGTGACAGCAGCTTTGAGTACAATGAGCAGTTCTTC
NA | TRBD1 | TRBJ2-3 | TRBV7-9 | CASSARDRVSDTQYF | TGTGCCAGCAGCGCCCGGGACAGGGTGTCAGATACGCAGTATTTT
NA | TRBD2 | TRBJ2-3 | TRBV28 | CASTMTSGTDTQYF | TGTGCCAGCACCATGACTAGCGGGACAGATACGCAGTATTTT
few | NA | TRBJ1-2 | TRBV7-9 | CASSHLERQAFYGYTF | TGTGCCAGCAGCCATTTAGAGAGACAGGCCTTCTATGGCTACACCTTC
NA | TRBD1 | TRBJ2-1 | TRBV2 | CASSQDRGSYNEQFF | TGTGCCAGCAGTCAAGACAGGGGGTCCTACAATGAGCAGTTCTTC
many | NA | TRBJ1-5 | TRBV3-1 | CASSQVVGDDQPQHF | TGTGCCAGCAGCCAAGTAGTGGGGGACGATCAGCCCCAGCATTTT
many | NA | TRBJ2-1 | TRBV7-9 | CASSSVGTTHRNEQFF | TGTGCCAGCAGCTCCGTGGGGACAACCCACAGGAATGAGCAGTTCTTC
few | TRBD1 | TRBJ1-6 | TRBV14 | CASSQVGQGNSPLHF | TGTGCCAGCAGCCAAGTTGGACAGGGGAATTCACCCCTCCACTTT
few | TRBD1 | TRBJ1-2 | TRBV12-3/TRBV12-4 | CASSLWTGESYGYTF | TGTGCCAGCAGTTTGTGGACAGGGGAGTCCTATGGCTACACCTTC
many | TRBD1 | TRBJ2-5 | TRBV6-1 | CASSHVSEGAQETQYF | TGTGCCAGCAGCCACGTGAGCGAGGGGGCCCAAGAGACCCAGTACTTC
few | NA | TRBJ2-7 | TRBV5-1 | CASSLPTAYEQYF | TGCGCCAGCAGCTTGCCCACAGCCTACGAGCAGTACTTC
many | NA | TRBJ1-1 | TRBV6-5 | CASSYSSGIGPEAFF | TGTGCCAGCAGTTACTCGAGCGGGATCGGACCTGAAGCTTTCTTT
few | NA | TRBJ2-3 | TRBV6-4 | CASSPTSPDTQYF | TGTGCCAGCAGCCCGACTAGTCCAGATACGCAGTATTTT
NA | NA | TRBJ2-3 | TRBV5-1 | CASSLPYSPNPDTQYF | TGCGCCAGCAGCTTGCCATATTCGCCAAACCCAGATACGCAGTATTTT
NA | NA | TRBJ1-1 | TRBV27 | CATLSDRKNTEAFF | TGTGCCACCCTCTCGGACAGAAAGAACACTGAAGCTTTCTTT
few | TRBD1 | TRBJ1-5 | TRBV20-1 | CSALGTGGNQPQHF | TGCAGTGCTCTCGGGACAGGAGGCAATCAGCCCCAGCATTTT
NA | NA | TRBJ2-1 | TRBV5-1 | CASRPRDGDYNEQFF | TGCGCCAGCAGACCTCGGGACGGAGACTACAATGAGCAGTTCTTC
NA | TRBD1 | TRBJ2-7 | TRBV10-2 | CATSGTGGYEQYF | TGCGCCACCTCCGGGACAGGGGGATACGAGCAGTACTTC
NA | TRBD1 | TRBJ1-1 | TRBV3-1 | CASSFPGQSEAFF | TGTGCCAGCAGCTTTCCGGGACAGAGTGAAGCTTTCTTT
many | TRBD1 | TRBJ1-5 | TRBV7-9 | CASSEPGQGSQPQHF | TGTGCCAGCAGCGAACCGGGACAGGGTAGTCAGCCCCAGCATTTT
once | NA | TRBJ2-2 | TRBV30 | CAWNRRTGELFF | TGTGCCTGGAATAGACGGACCGGGGAGCTGTTTTTT
few | NA | TRBJ1-1 | TRBV7-9 | CASSLDIRSRTEAFF | TGTGCCAGCAGCTTAGATATCAGGAGTCGAACTGAAGCTTTCTTT